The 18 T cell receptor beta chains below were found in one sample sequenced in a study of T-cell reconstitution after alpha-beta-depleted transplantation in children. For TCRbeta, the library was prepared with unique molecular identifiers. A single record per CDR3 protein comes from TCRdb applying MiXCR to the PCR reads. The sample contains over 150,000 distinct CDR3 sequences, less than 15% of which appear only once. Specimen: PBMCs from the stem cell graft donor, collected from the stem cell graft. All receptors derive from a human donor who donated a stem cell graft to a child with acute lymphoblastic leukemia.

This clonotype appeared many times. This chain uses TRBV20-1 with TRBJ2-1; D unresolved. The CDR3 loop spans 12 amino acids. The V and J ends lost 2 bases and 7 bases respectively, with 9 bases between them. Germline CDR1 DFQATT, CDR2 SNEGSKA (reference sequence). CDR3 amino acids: CSARMAENEQFF. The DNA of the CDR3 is TGCAGTGCTAGAATGGCGGAGAATGAGCAGTTCTTC.

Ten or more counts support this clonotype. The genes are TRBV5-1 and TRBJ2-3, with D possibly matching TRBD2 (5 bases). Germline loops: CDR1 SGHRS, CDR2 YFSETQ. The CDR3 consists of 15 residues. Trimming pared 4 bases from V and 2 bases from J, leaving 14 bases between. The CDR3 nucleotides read TGCGCCAGCAGCCCGAACCGGGGATTCACAGATACGCAGTATTTT. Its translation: CASSPNRGFTDTQYF.

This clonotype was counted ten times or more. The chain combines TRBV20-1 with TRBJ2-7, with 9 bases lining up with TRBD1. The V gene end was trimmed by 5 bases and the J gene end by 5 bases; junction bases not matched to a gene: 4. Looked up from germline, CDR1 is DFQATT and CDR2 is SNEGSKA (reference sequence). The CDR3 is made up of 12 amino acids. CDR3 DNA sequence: TGCAGTGCTCAGAGGGACAGGGACGAGCAGTACTTC. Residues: CSAQRDRDEQYF.

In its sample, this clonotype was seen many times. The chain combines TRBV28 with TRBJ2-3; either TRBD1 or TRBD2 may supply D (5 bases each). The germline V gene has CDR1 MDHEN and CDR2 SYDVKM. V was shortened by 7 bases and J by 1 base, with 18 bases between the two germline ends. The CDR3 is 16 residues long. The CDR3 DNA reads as TGTGCCAGCACCATAACGTCTGGGGACCGCACAGATACGCAGTATTTT. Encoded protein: CASTITSGDRTDTQYF.

This CDR3 is CAIRGRRDTEAFF. The CDR3 nucleotides read TGTGCCATCAGAGGGAGGCGGGACACTGAAGCTTTCTTT. V gene TRBV10-3 combines with J gene TRBJ1-1; D is ambiguous. Germline-derived CDR1 and CDR2 are ENHRY and SYGVKD. V was clipped by 6 bases and J by 3 bases, with 11 bases between them. This CDR3 is 13 amino acids long.

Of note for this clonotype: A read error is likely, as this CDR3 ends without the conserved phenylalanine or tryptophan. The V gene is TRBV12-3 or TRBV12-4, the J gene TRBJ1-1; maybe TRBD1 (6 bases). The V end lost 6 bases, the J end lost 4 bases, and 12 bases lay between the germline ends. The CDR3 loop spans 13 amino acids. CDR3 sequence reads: CASSLGATTEAFL. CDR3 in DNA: TGTGCCAGCAGCCTGGGGGCTACCACTGAAGCTTTCTTG.

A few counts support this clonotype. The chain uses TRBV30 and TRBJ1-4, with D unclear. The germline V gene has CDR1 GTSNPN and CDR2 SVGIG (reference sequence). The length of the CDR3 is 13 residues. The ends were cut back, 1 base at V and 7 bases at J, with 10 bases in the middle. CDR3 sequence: CAWSGLGSEKLFF. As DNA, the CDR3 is TGTGCCTGGAGTGGCCTAGGGAGTGAAAAACTGTTTTTT.

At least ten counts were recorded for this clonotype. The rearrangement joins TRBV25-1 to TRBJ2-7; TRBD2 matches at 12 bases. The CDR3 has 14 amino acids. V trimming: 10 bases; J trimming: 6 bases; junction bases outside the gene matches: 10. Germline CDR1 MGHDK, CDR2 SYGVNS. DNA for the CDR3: TGTGCCACCCAAGGTCCTAGCGGGAGGGGCGAGCAGTACTTC. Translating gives CATQGPSGRGEQYF.

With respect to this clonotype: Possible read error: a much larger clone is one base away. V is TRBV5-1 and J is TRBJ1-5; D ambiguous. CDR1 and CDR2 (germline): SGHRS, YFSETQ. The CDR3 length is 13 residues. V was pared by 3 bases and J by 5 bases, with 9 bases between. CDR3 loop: CASSSRWDQPQHF. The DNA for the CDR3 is TGCGCCAGCAGCTCGCGATGGGATCAGCCCCAGCATTTT. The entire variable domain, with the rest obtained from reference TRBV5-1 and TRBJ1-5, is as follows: KAGVTQTPRYLIKTRGQQVTLSCSPISGHRSVSWYQQTPGQGLQFLFEYFSETQRNKGNFPGRFSGRQFSNSRSEMNVSTLELGDSALYLCASSSRWDQPQHFGDGTRLSIL.

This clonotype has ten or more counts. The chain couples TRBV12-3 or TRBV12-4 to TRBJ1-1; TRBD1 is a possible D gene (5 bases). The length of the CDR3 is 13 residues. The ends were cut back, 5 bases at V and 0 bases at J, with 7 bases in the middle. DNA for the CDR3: TGTGCCAGCAGTGTGACAGTGAACACTGAAGCTTTCTTT. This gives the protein CASSVTVNTEAFF.

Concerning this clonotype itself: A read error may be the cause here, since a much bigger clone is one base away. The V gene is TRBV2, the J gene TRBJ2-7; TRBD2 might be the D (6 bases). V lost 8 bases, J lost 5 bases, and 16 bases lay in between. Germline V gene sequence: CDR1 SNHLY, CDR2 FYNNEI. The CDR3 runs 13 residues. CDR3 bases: TGTGCCAGCCTTAGGGACTCCTACCACGAGCAGTACTTC. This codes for CASLRDSYHEQYF. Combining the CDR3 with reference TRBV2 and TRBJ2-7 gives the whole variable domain EPEVTQTPSHQVTQMGQEVILRCVPISNHLYFYWYRQILGQKVEFLVSFYNNEISEKSEIFDDQFSVERPDGSNFTLKIRSTKLEDSAMYFCASLRDSYHEQYFGPGTRLTVT.

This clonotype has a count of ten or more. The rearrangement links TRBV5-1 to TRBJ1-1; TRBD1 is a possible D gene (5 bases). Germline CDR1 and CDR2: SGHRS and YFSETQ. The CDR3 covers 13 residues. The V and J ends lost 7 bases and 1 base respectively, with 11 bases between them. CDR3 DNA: TGCGCCAGCGCCCCCGGGACGAACACTGAAGCTTTCTTT. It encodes CASAPGTNTEAFF.

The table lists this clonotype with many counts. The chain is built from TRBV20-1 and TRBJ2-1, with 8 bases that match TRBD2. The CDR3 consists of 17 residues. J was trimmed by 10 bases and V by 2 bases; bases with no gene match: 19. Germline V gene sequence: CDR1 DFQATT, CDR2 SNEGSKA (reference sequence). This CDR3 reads CSARSHLRGLAKGEQFF. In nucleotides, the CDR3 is TGCAGTGCTAGAAGTCACCTCCGAGGACTAGCCAAAGGCGAGCAGTTCTTC.

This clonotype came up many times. The CDR3 coding sequence is TGCGCCAGCAGCTTGGTTGCAGGGCGCAATGAGCAGTTCTTC. Translation: CASSLVAGRNEQFF. The rearrangement uses TRBV5-1 and TRBJ2-1; weak D call: TRBD1 (5 bases). Trimming took 0 bases from V and 6 from J, leaving 10 bases between them. The V gene's germline CDR1 is SGHRS and CDR2 YFSETQ. The CDR3 is 14 residues long.

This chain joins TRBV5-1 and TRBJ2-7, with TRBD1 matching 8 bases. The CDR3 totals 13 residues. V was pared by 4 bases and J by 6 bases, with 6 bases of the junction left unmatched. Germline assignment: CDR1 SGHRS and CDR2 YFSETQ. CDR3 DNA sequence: TGCGCCAGCAGCCCTGTTCAGGGGGCCGAGCAGTACTTC. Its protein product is CASSPVQGAEQYF. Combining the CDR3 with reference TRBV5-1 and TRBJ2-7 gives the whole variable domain KAGVTQTPRYLIKTRGQQVTLSCSPISGHRSVSWYQQTPGQGLQFLFEYFSETQRNKGNFPGRFSGRQFSNSRSEMNVSTLELGDSALYLCASSPVQGAEQYFGPGTRLTVT.

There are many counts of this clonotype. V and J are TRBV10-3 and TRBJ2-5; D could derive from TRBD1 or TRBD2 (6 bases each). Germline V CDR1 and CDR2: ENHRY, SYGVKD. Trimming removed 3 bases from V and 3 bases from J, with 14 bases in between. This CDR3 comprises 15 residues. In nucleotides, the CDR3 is TGTGCCATCAGTGACCCCGGGGGCAGGGAAGAGACCCAGTACTTC. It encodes CAISDPGGREETQYF.

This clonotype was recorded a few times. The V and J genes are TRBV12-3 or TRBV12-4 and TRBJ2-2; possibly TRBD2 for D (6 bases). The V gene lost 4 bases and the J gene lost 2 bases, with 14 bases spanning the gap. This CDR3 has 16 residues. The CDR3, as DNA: TGTGCCAGCAGTTCGTATAGCGGAGCCAACACCGGGGAGCTGTTTTTT. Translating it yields CASSSYSGANTGELFF.

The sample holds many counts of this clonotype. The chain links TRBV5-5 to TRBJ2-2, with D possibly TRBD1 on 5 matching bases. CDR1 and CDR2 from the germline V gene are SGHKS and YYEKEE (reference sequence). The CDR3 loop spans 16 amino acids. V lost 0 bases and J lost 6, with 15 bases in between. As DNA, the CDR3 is TGTGCCAGCAGCTTGGCCGCAGGGCCGACGGCCGGGGAGCTGTTTTTT. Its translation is CASSLAAGPTAGELFF.